This T cell receptor beta chain derives from a study of OX40 agonist ivuxolimab in advanced cancers. Study overall: Three patients, one with hepatocellular carcinoma and two with cutaneous melanoma, achieved partial responses.

The CDR3 is 11 residues long. J was trimmed by 12 bases and V by 4 bases; bases with no gene match: 5. Germline lookup yields CDR1 SGHAT and CDR2 FQNNGV. Profiling relied on immunoSEQ multiplex PCR, and the TCRdb table lists in-frame clones only, not all of them. The data show about 94,000 clones, around 86% seen once. The gene calls are TRBV11-2 and TRBJ1-2, with 7 bases lining up with TRBD1. The material was CD4+ or CD8+ T cells sorted from blood, obtained in a trial of the OX40 agonist ivuxolimab. The sequence was obtained from an adult with an advanced solid tumor such as melanoma, head and neck, liver or kidney cancer. The CDR3: CASSSGQEHTF. The CDR3 coding sequence is TGTGCCAGCAGCTCCGGACAGGAACACACCTTC. The full variable domain, completed using reference TRBV11-2 and TRBJ1-2, is EAGVAQSPRYKIIEKRQSVAFWCNPISGHATLYWYQQILGQGPKLLIQFQNNGVVDDSQLPKDRFSAERLKGVDSTLKIQPAKLEDSAVYLCASSSGQEHTFGSGTRLTVV.